The text below deals with one T cell receptor delta chain. The antigen is not known. The identical CDR3 is also encoded by other nucleotide sequences in the sample. Alphabeta T cells were depleted, then CD3+ Vdelta1+ Vdelta2- thymocytes were FACS-sorted. Sorted Vdelta1+ thymocytes were about 97% to 99.6% pure. This specimen belongs to a study of Vδ1+ human thymocytes. Study outcomes and limitations: TRG sequences recurred across donors, whereas TRD sequences stayed essentially private. Thymic TRG and TRD repertoires appeared highly polyclonal, with Gaussian CDR3 length distributions. Unlike peripheral blood Vdelta1+ controls, thymic delta-chain sequences included about 20% Vdelta2 and few Vdelta3.

The CDR3 runs 17 residues. CDR1 is TSWWSYY, CDR2 QGS, per germline. V lost 0 bases and J 0 bases, leaving 14 bases between the germline ends. Sequences come from RNA converted to cDNA by reverse transcription. Pooled V-gene forward primers with one constant-region reverse primer generated the CDR3 amplicons by multiplex PCR. TCRdb re-called clones from the multiplex PCR reads using CATT. Of over 65,000 delta-chain clones listed, about 35% are singletons. This receptor was identified in a boy under two years old who had congenital heart surgery. This chain links TRDV1 with TRDJ1; D is possibly TRDD3 (5 bases). What was sequenced was Vdelta1+ gamma-delta thymocytes from the thymus. The subset is: FACS-sorted CD3+ TCRalphabeta- TCRVdelta1+ TCRVdelta2- thymocytes. CDR3 loop: CALGELGSGGYTDKLIF. The CDR3 DNA reads TGTGCTCTTGGGGAACTAGGGTCCGGGGGCTACACCGATAAACTCATCTTT.